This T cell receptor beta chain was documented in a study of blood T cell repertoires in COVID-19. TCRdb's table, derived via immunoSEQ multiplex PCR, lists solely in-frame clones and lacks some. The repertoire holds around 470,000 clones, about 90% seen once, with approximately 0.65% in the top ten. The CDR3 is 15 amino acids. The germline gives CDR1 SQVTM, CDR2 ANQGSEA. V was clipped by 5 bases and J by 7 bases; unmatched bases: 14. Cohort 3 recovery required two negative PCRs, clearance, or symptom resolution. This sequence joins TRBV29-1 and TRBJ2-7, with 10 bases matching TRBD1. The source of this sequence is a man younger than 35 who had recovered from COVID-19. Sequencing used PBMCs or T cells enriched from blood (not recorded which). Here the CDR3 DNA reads TGCAGCGTTTATAAGGGGCCGGGACAGGGGAGAGAGCAGTACTTC. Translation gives CSVYKGPGQGREQYF.